These 31 T cell receptor beta chains share one sample of origin, sequenced in a study of T cell responses to AZD1222 COVID-19 vaccine. This table comes from immunoSEQ multiplex PCR, and its TCRdb copy is limited to in-frame clones, with some not included. Seen here are more than 150,000 clones, about 95% observed once, and the top ten hold 0.64%. Sequenced material: peripheral blood, taken on day 0 of AZD1222 vaccination. The receptors here all came from an adult in good health.

The chain uses TRBV7-9 and TRBJ1-1; D gene uncertain. Per germline, CDR1 SEHNR and CDR2 FQNEAQ (reference sequence). Trimming removed 5 bases from V and 1 base from J, with 8 bases in between. CDR3 length: 13 amino acids. CDR3 DNA sequence: TGTGCCAGCAGCGCGACCGAGAACACTGAAGCTTTCTTT. Protein product: CASSATENTEAFF.

J is TRBJ1-2 and V is TRBV5-1; D not certain. The CDR3 is made up of 14 amino acids. Germline-derived CDR1 and CDR2 are SGHRS and YFSETQ. Trimming shortened V by 2 bases and J by 7 bases, and 15 bases separated the two germline ends. CDR3 sequence (DNA): TGCGCCAGCAGCTTTGCGGAGAGTTGGTCTGGCTACACCTTC. This translates into CASSFAESWSGYTF.

The chain employs TRBV9 and TRBJ2-1, with 7 positions matching TRBD2. The CDR3 has 15 residues. The J segment lost 6 bases and the V segment lost 0 bases, leaving 6 bases of the junction unmatched. CDR1 is SGDLS and CDR2 is YYNGEE in the germline V gene. DNA of the CDR3: TGTGCCAGCAGCGTAGGCGGGAGTTTATTCAATGAGCAGTTCTTC. Amino acids: CASSVGGSLFNEQFF. The whole variable domain, remainder taken from reference TRBV9 and TRBJ2-1, is DSGVTQTPKHLITATGQRVTLRCSPRSGDLSVYWYQQSLDQGLQFLIQYYNGEERAKGNILERFSAQQFPDLHSELNLSSLELGDSALYFCASSVGGSLFNEQFFGPGTRLTVL.

The chain joins TRBV3-1 (or the pseudogene TRBV3-2) to TRBJ1-5; D remains unclear. CDR1 is LGHDT, CDR2 YNNKEL, per germline (reference sequence). The CDR3 contains 13 residues. V lost 0 bases to trimming and J lost 9 bases, with 9 bases between them. DNA for the CDR3: TGTGCCAGCAGCCAAGATGAGGGTCGGCCCCAGCATTTT. It specifies CASSQDEGRPQHF.

This clone was found a few times. This chain uses TRBV24-1 with TRBJ2-7; 9 bases match TRBD2. CDR1 is KGHDR, CDR2 SFDVKD, per germline. The CDR3 spans 13 residues. V shed 9 bases, J shed 4 bases, and the junction held 6 bases outside the gene matches. CDR3 region: CATGAGGGYEQYF. The CDR3 DNA reads as TGTGCCACCGGAGCGGGAGGCGGGTACGAGCAGTACTTC.

About this clone itself: Other DNA sequences of this sample code for an identical CDR3. The J gene is TRBJ1-2, the V gene TRBV27, with D unresolved. The V gene's germline CDR1 is MNHEY and CDR2 SMNVEV (reference sequence). The CDR3 runs 13 residues. Trimming removed 3 bases from V and 2 bases from J, with 7 bases in between. CDR3 loop: CASSLVGNYGYTF. The CDR3, as DNA: TGTGCCAGCAGTTTGGTGGGAAACTATGGCTACACCTTC.

This chain uses TRBV2 with TRBJ2-5; 9 bases are a match to TRBD2. The CDR3 has 15 amino acids. Germline loops: CDR1 SNHLY, CDR2 FYNNEI. The trim removed 2 bases at V and 5 bases at J, leaving 6 bases unmatched. CDR3 in DNA: TGTGCCAGCAGTGAAAATAGCGGGAGTGGCGAGACCCAGTACTTC. Protein sequence: CASSENSGSGETQYF.

This rearrangement joins TRBV6-4 to TRBJ2-1, with D possibly TRBD1 on 5 matching bases. The CDR3 sequence is 14 residues long. Germline assignment: CDR1 MRHNA and CDR2 SNTAGT. V gave up 9 bases and J gave up 2 bases, with 14 bases separating them. The CDR3 protein is CAREIQGAYNEQFF. Written as DNA, the CDR3 is TGTGCCAGGGAGATCCAGGGCGCCTACAATGAGCAGTTCTTC.

DNA for the CDR3: TGTGCCAGTAGTGAGTATGAGGGGGCGTCTCACTATGGCTACACCTTC. It encodes CASSEYEGASHYGYTF. The rearrangement joins TRBV19 to TRBJ1-2; 7 positions agree with TRBD1. Germline V gene lookup returns CDR1 LNHDA and CDR2 SQIVND (reference sequence). Trimming took 5 bases from V and 3 from J; bases not matched to a gene: 12. The CDR3 spans 16 residues.

This clone was observed once. The chain joins TRBV5-1 to TRBJ2-7; TRBD1 agrees at 8 bases. The CDR3 loop spans 14 amino acids. V lost 0 bases, J lost 2 bases, and 1 base stayed unmatched. Germline V gene lookup returns CDR1 SGHRS and CDR2 YFSETQ. The CDR3 loop reads CASSLGTGTYEQYF. The DNA of the CDR3 is TGCGCCAGCAGCTTGGGGACAGGGACCTACGAGCAGTACTTC. Using reference TRBV5-1 and TRBJ2-7 for the parts outside the CDR3, the full variable domain is KAGVTQTPRYLIKTRGQQVTLSCSPISGHRSVSWYQQTPGQGLQFLFEYFSETQRNKGNFPGRFSGRQFSNSRSEMNVSTLELGDSALYLCASSLGTGTYEQYFGPGTRLTVT.

J is TRBJ2-2 and V is TRBV4-1, with no clear D. The V gene's germline CDR1 is MGHRA and CDR2 YSYEKL. Trimming removed 1 base from V and 8 bases from J, with 8 bases in between. CDR3 length: 13 residues. CDR3 sequence (DNA): TGCGCCAGCAGCCAAGGGATCAATGGGGAGCTGTTTTTT. The encoded protein is CASSQGINGELFF.

CDR3 sequence: CASSYDSQGAEAFF. The CDR3 DNA is TGTGCCAGCAGTTACGACAGTCAGGGCGCTGAAGCTTTCTTT. The chain combines TRBV6-5 with TRBJ1-1; maybe TRBD1 (5 bases). With 2 bases removed from V and 6 bases from J, the gap between germline ends came to 13 bases. The germline V gene has CDR1 MNHEY and CDR2 SVGAGI. The CDR3 runs 14 residues.

The J gene is TRBJ2-1, the V gene TRBV4-2; D possibly matches TRBD1 or TRBD2 (5 bases each). The V gene's germline CDR1 is LGHNA and CDR2 YNFKEQ. The CDR3 loop spans 12 amino acids. Trimming removed 4 bases from V and 9 bases from J, with 10 bases in between. The CDR3: CASSPEGPEQFF. CDR3 nucleotides: TGTGCCAGCAGCCCAGAGGGGCCTGAGCAGTTCTTC.

This clone has only one observation. The chain has TRBV28 and TRBJ2-7; no clear D. The V end lost 6 bases, the J end lost 2 bases, and 11 bases lay between the germline ends. The CDR3 consists of 13 residues. Germline lookup yields CDR1 MDHEN and CDR2 SYDVKM. CDR3 DNA sequence: TGTGCCAGCAGATACGGACGGGCCTACGAGCAGTACTTC. It yields the protein CASRYGRAYEQYF.

The rearrangement joins TRBV5-8 to TRBJ1-6; perhaps TRBD1 as D (5 bases). CDR3 size: 15 residues. In germline, CDR1 is SGHTS, CDR2 YDEGEE. Trimming took 0 bases from V and 8 from J, leaving 12 bases between them. The CDR3: CASSLGAGPYSPLHF. The CDR3 region has the DNA TGTGCCAGCAGCTTGGGGGCAGGGCCATATTCACCCCTCCACTTT.

The rearrangement joins TRBV13 to TRBJ1-6; D is uncertain. Germline-derived CDR1 and CDR2 are PRHDT and FYEKMQ (reference sequence). CDR3 length equals 14 residues. The V end was cut by 6 bases, the J end by 8 bases, with 14 bases between. The CDR3 DNA sequence: TGTGCCAGCAGTAACGGGCCAGGTGATTCACCCCTCCACTTT. It translates to CASSNGPGDSPLHF.

The chain combines TRBV4-1 with TRBJ1-2; weak D call: TRBD1 (5 bases). The CDR3 runs 14 residues. The germline V gene has CDR1 MGHRA and CDR2 YSYEKL. The V end lost 0 bases, the J end lost 2 bases, and 7 bases lay between the germline ends. CDR3 amino acids: CASSQDKGNYGYTF. CDR3 DNA: TGCGCCAGCAGCCAAGACAAGGGGAACTATGGCTACACCTTC.

This clone was detected only once. V is TRBV19 and J is TRBJ1-1; 8 nucleotides align to TRBD1. This CDR3 contains 17 residues. J gave up 0 bases and V 3 bases, and 9 bases lay outside the gene matches. Germline CDR1 reads LNHDA; CDR2 reads SQIVND (reference sequence). The CDR3, as DNA: TGTGCCAGTAGTATCCGATTGACAGGGGAGATGAACACTGAAGCTTTCTTT. This sequence encodes CASSIRLTGEMNTEAFF.

This clone has just one count. This rearrangement joins TRBV25-1 to TRBJ1-1; D uncertain. The length of the CDR3 is 14 residues. V shed 6 bases and J shed 1 base, with 12 bases lying between them. Germline-derived CDR1 and CDR2 are MGHDK and SYGVNS. CDR3 sequence: CASRLTNTNTEAFF. CDR3 nucleotides: TGTGCCAGCAGACTGACCAATACGAACACTGAAGCTTTCTTT.

V and J are TRBV7-2 and TRBJ1-4; D is ambiguous. Per the germline V gene, CDR1 is SGHTA and CDR2 is FQGNSA. The V gene lost 3 bases and the J gene lost 7 bases, with 12 bases spanning the gap. The CDR3 consists of 14 residues. The CDR3 DNA reads TGTGCCAGCAGCTTTTCAGGCGCTCTTGAAAAACTGTTTTTT. Amino acids: CASSFSGALEKLFF.

The gene calls are TRBV7-6 and TRBJ1-2; 7 bases align to TRBD1. With V trimmed by 5 bases and J by 7 bases, 7 bases remained unmatched. Germline CDR1 is SGHVS and CDR2 is FNYEAQ. The CDR3 runs 13 residues. CDR3 nucleotide sequence: TGTGCCAGCAGCCTGACAGGGTTTACTGGCTACACCTTC. This encodes CASSLTGFTGYTF.

This clone was observed a single time. This sequence joins TRBV30 and TRBJ1-1; 7 positions match TRBD1. Trimming took 3 bases from V and 0 from J; bases not matched to a gene: 10. Per the germline V gene, CDR1 is GTSNPN and CDR2 is SVGIG (reference sequence). This CDR3 is built from 16 residues. CDR3 sequence reads: CAWSADRAGMNTEAFF. CDR3 DNA: TGTGCCTGGAGCGCCGACAGGGCAGGGATGAACACTGAAGCTTTCTTT.

This chain links TRBV19 with TRBJ1-2; no clear D gene. Trimming stripped 5 bases from V and 4 bases from J, with 17 bases between. The germline gives CDR1 LNHDA, CDR2 SQIVND (reference sequence). CDR3 length: 15 residues. CDR3 in DNA: TGTGCCAGTAGTGATTACAGCCTTTCGGTCTATGGCTACACCTTC. It codes for CASSDYSLSVYGYTF. Combining the CDR3 with reference TRBV19 and TRBJ1-2 gives the whole variable domain DGGITQSPKYLFRKEGQNVTLSCEQNLNHDAMYWYRQDPGQGLRLIYYSQIVNDFQKGDIAEGYSVSREKKESFPLTVTSAQKNPTAFYLCASSDYSLSVYGYTFGSGTRLTVV.

This chain joins TRBV24-1 and TRBJ2-7; 8 nucleotides agree with TRBD1. With 2 bases clipped from V and 2 bases from J, the junction kept 4 bases outside the gene matches. This CDR3 is built from 15 residues. CDR1 is KGHDR, CDR2 SFDVKD, per germline. DNA for the CDR3: TGTGCCACCAGTGATTCTTCGGACAGGGCCTACGAGCAGTACTTC. Its protein is CATSDSSDRAYEQYF.

The V and J genes are TRBV19 and TRBJ1-1; possibly TRBD1 for D (5 bases). Trimming removed 1 base at V and 11 bases at J, with 8 bases between. Germline-derived CDR1 and CDR2 are LNHDA and SQIVND (reference sequence). The CDR3 is 11 amino acids. The CDR3 DNA reads TGTGCCAGTAGTATAGGGGGCAGGGCTTTCTTT. Translated: CASSIGGRAFF.

The DNA of the CDR3 is TGCGCCAGCAGTGAGGACAGGGTCCAAGACGAGCAGTACTTC. It is translated as CASSEDRVQDEQYF. This chain uses TRBV10-2 with TRBJ2-7; the match to TRBD1 covers 7 bases. V dropped 2 bases and J dropped 5; count of bases not matched to a gene: 6. This CDR3 region has 14 residues. Looked up from germline, CDR1 is WSHSY and CDR2 is SAAADI.

The V call is TRBV5-1, the J call TRBJ2-7; D uncertain. V was pared by 3 bases and J by 3 bases, with 10 bases between. The CDR3 length is 13 residues. Germline loops: CDR1 SGHRS, CDR2 YFSETQ. This CDR3 reads CASSSSMGYEQYF. The CDR3 nucleotides are TGCGCCAGCAGCTCCTCGATGGGCTACGAGCAGTACTTC.

The chain carries TRBV10-2 and TRBJ2-3, with 10 bases aligning to TRBD2. Trimming removed 8 bases from V and 15 bases from J; junction bases left unmatched: 11. This CDR3 has 12 amino acids. Looked up from germline, CDR1 is WSHSY and CDR2 is SAAADI. CDR3 nucleotide sequence: TGCGCCAGCTCTGGACTAGCGGAGCACAAATATTTT. Its protein is CASSGLAEHKYF.

The chain couples TRBV27 to TRBJ2-1; D is unclear. This CDR3 contains 15 residues. Germline V gene lookup returns CDR1 MNHEY and CDR2 SMNVEV (reference sequence). Deletions cut 2 bases from V and 2 bases from J, with 10 bases between. CDR3 residues: CASSLTAPTYNEQFF. CDR3 in DNA: TGTGCCAGCAGTTTAACAGCGCCTACCTACAATGAGCAGTTCTTC.

V usage is TRBV30 and J usage is TRBJ1-1; D call uncertain. The CDR3 consists of 13 residues. Germline-derived CDR1 and CDR2 are GTSNPN and SVGIG (reference sequence). V gave up 0 bases and J gave up 10 bases, with 15 bases separating them. In DNA, the CDR3 is TGTGCCTGGAGTGTAATGGAGGCCACGCGAGCTTTCTTT. As protein: CAWSVMEATRAFF.

The chain links TRBV9 to TRBJ2-2; TRBD2 agrees at 7 bases. The J segment lost 0 bases and the V segment lost 1 base, leaving 3 bases of the junction unmatched. Germline V CDR1 and CDR2: SGDLS, YYNGEE. The CDR3 runs 16 residues. The CDR3 here is CASSVNLAANTGELFF. CDR3 nucleotide sequence: TGTGCCAGCAGCGTAAACCTAGCGGCGAACACCGGGGAGCTGTTTTTT. The full variable domain, its missing parts supplied by reference TRBV9 and TRBJ2-2, is DSGVTQTPKHLITATGQRVTLRCSPRSGDLSVYWYQQSLDQGLQFLIQYYNGEERAKGNILERFSAQQFPDLHSELNLSSLELGDSALYFCASSVNLAANTGELFFGEGSRLTVL.